The rows below give T cell receptor beta chains drawn from one sample of a study of immune evolution from preneoplasia to lung adenocarcinoma. Only in-frame clones appear in the TCRdb table, and some are missing; sequencing was by immunoSEQ multiplex PCR. The sample carries some 6,000 clones, around four fifths recorded once. The sequencing sample was made of FFPE adjacent normal lung tissue. These receptors originate from a person between 65 and 80 years old with lung adenocarcinoma. The CDR3 runs from the conserved cysteine through the conserved F or W. The order of the fields is J gene, D gene, V gene, clone size, CDR3 DNA, CDR3 protein. D genes are given only for firm matches. The size field is filled for only some rows; it gives once, few, many or a size class.

TRBJ1-2,.,TRBV5-1,.,TGCGCCAGCAGCTTGGAGCCTAACGGCTACACCTTC,CASSLEPNGYTF
TRBJ2-5,TRBD2,TRBV7-9,.,TGTGCCAGCAGTCGGACTAGCGGGGGCCAAGAGACCCAGTACTTC,CASSRTSGGQETQYF
TRBJ2-1,TRBD2,TRBV30,.,TGTGCCTGGAGTGTATCGGGAGGGCCTTTTAATGAGCAGTTCTTC,CAWSVSGGPFNEQFF
TRBJ1-4,.,TRBV11-3,few,TGTGCCAGCGCGAGTGGACAGTCGGCTAATGAAAAACTGTTTTTT,CASASGQSANEKLFF
TRBJ1-3,TRBD1,TRBV12-5,.,TGTGCTAGTGGCCTCGGGACAGGGATTTCTGGAAACACCATATATTTT,CASGLGTGISGNTIYF
TRBJ1-1,.,TRBV2,once,TGTGCCAGCAGTGAAGCGATACGGAGGAACACTGAAGCTTTCTTT,CASSEAIRRNTEAFF
TRBJ1-1,.,TRBV30,few,TGTGCCTGGAGTAGAATAGGTGAAGCTTTCTTT,CAWSRIGEAFF
TRBJ1-1,.,TRBV18,few,TGTGCCAGCTCACCAAGAGTTGGCAGAACCATGAACACTGAAGCTTTCTTT,CASSPRVGRTMNTEAFF
TRBJ2-7,.,TRBV11-2,.,TGTGCCGGGGAGGATAGCGGCTCCTACGAGCAGTACTTC,CAGEDSGSYEQYF
TRBJ1-5,.,TRBV6-4,.,TGTGCCAGCAGCGAGGGTAGGGGCAATCAGCCCCAGCATTTT,CASSEGRGNQPQHF
TRBJ2-1,.,TRBV21-1,.,TGTGCCAGCAGCAAAGTGGGCAGTTCCTACGATGGGCAGTTCTTC,CASSKVGSSYDGQFF
TRBJ1-1,.,TRBV6-5,.,TGTGCCAGCAGCACGGACGTGAACACTGAAGCTTTCTTT,CASSTDVNTEAFF
TRBJ2-3,.,TRBV11-2,.,TGTGCCAGCAGCAGTAGCACAGATACGCAGTATTTT,CASSSSTDTQYF
TRBJ1-1,.,TRBV4-1,.,TGCGCCAGCAGCCGGATATTCGACACATCGAACACTGAAGCTTTCTTT,CASSRIFDTSNTEAFF
TRBJ2-5,TRBD1,TRBV7-8,.,TGTGCCAGCAGCTCGGACAGGGGGCGGGAGACCCAGTACTTC,CASSSDRGRETQYF
TRBJ2-3,TRBD1,TRBV5-1,once,TGCGCCAGCAGCTCCGAACAGGGGGCGCGGGCAGATACGCAGTATTTT,CASSSEQGARADTQYF
TRBJ2-7,TRBD1,TRBV6-5,.,TGTGCCAGCAGTTCCGCCGGGACAGGGCCCCTCGAGCAGTACTTC,CASSSAGTGPLEQYF